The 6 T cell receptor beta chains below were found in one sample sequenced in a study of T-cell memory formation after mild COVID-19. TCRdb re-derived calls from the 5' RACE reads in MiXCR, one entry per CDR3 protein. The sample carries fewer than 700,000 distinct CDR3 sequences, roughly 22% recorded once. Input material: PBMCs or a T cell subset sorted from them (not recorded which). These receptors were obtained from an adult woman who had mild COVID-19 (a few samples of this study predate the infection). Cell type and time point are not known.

The CDR3 reads CASSRGTLSYNEQFF. Written as DNA, the CDR3 is TGTGCCAGCAGCCGCGGGACTCTTTCCTACAATGAGCAGTTCTTC. The chain links TRBV7-3 to TRBJ2-1; D is possibly TRBD2 (6 bases). Between the trimmed V and J ends, which lost 5 bases and 1 base, there was a span of 12 bases. From germline, CDR1 is SGHTA and CDR2 FQGTGA. CDR3 length equals 15 residues.

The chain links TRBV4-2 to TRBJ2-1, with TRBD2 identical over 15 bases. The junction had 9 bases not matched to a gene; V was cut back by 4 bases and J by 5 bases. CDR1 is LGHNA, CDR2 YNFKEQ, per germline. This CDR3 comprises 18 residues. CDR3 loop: CASSRGLAGGLGDNEQFF. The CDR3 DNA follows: TGTGCCAGCAGCCGGGGACTAGCGGGAGGTCTGGGAGACAATGAGCAGTTCTTC.

The CDR3 is CASSLVGTVLSHEQYF. Written as DNA, the CDR3 is TGTGCCAGCAGTTTAGTTGGGACGGTCTTAAGTCACGAGCAGTACTTC. The rearrangement uses TRBV27 and TRBJ2-7, with D tentatively TRBD1 or TRBD2 (5 bases each). V lost 2 bases, J lost 5 bases, and 19 bases lay in between. CDR3 length: 16 residues. CDR1 and CDR2 from the germline V gene are MNHEY and SMNVEV (reference sequence).

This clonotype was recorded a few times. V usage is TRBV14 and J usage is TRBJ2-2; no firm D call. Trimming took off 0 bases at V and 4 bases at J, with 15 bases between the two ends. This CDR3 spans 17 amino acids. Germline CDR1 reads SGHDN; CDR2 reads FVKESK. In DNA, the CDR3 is TGTGCCAGCAGCCAAGATGGAGCTAGTCGTCGCACCGGGGAGCTGTTTTTT. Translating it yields CASSQDGASRRTGELFF.

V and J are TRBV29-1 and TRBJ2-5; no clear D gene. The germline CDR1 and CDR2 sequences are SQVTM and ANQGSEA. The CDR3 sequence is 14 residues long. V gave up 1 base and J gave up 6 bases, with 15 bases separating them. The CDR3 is CSVEGRDSMQTQYF. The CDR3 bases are TGCAGCGTTGAAGGAAGAGATAGTATGCAGACCCAGTACTTC.

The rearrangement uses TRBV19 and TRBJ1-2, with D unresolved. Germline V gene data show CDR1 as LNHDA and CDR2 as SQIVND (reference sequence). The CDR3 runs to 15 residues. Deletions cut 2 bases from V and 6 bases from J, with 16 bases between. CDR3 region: CASSILRHQDHGYTF. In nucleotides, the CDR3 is TGTGCCAGTAGTATACTCCGACATCAGGACCATGGCTACACCTTC.